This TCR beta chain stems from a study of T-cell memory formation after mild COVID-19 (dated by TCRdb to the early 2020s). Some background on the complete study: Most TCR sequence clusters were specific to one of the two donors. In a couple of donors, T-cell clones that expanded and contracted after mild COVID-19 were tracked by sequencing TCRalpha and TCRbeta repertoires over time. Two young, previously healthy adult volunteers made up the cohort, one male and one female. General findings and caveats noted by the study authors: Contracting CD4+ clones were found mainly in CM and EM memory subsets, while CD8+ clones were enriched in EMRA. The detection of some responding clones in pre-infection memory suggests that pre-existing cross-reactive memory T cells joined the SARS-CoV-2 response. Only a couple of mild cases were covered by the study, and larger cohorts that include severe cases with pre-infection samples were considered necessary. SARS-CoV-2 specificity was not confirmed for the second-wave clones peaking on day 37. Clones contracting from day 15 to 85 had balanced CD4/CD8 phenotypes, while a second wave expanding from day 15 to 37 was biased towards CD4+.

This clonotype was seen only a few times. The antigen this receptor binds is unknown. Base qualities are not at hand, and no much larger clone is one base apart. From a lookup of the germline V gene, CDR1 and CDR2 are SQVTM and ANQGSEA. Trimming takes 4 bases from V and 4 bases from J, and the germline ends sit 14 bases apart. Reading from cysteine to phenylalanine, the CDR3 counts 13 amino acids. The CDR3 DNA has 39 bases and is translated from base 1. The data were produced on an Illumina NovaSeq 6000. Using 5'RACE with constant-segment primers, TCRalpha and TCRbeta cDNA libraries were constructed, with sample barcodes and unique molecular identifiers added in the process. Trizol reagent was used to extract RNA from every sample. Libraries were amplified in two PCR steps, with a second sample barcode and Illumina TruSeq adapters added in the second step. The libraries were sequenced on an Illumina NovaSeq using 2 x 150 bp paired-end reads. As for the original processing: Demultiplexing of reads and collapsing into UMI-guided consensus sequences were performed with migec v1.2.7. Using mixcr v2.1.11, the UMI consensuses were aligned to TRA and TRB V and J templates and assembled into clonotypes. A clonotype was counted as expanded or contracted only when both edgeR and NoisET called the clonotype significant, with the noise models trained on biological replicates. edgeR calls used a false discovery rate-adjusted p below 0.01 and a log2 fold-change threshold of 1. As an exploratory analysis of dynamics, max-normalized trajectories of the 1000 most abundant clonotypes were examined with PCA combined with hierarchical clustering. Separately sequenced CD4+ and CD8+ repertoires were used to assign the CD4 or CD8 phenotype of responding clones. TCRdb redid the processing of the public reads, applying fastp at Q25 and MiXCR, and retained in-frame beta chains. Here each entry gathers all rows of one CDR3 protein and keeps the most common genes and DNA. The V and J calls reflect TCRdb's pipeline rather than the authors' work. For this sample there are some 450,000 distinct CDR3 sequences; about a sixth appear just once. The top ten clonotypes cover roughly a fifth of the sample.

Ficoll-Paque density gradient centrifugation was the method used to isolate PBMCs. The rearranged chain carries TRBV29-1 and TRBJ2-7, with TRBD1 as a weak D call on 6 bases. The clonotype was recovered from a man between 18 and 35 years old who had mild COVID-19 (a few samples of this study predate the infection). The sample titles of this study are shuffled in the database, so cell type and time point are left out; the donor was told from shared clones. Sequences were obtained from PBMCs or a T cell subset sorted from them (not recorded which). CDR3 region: CSVVVDSTYEQYF. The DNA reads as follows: TGCAGCGTTGTGGTGGACAGCACTTACGAGCAGTACTTC.